The entry below describes one T cell receptor beta chain. It was RNA transcripts that yielded the amplified TCR beta CDR3 regions. A first-round RT-PCR of the TCR CDR3 used the HTBI primer set. In TCRdb, the multiplex PCR reads were re-called with MiXCR into one record per CDR3 protein. The sample includes approximately 360,000 distinct CDR3 sequences, around a sixth of them seen just once. The data were taken from a study of T cells in Graves' hyperthyroidism and ophthalmopathy. At the level of the study: Upon initial diagnosis and before any treatment, peripheral blood was collected.

V lost 0 bases, J lost 2 bases, and 11 bases lay in between. This CDR3 spans 16 amino acids. CDR1 and CDR2 from the germline V gene are LNHDA and SQIVND (reference sequence). Hyperthyroidism in the patients, aged 18 to 65, was newly diagnosed and under 2 months in duration. Patients were excluded because of uncontrolled infection, other autoimmune disease, pregnancy or lactation. PBMCs were derived from roughly 10 ml fresh peripheral blood. The material sequenced was blood. The chain recombines TRBV19 with TRBJ1-5, with D hard to call. The sequence was collected from a woman under 30 with Graves' hyperthyroidism that later progressed to Graves' ophthalmopathy. DNA of the CDR3: TGTGCCAGTAGTATAGATCCCACCCCAGGCAATCAGCCCCAGCATTTT. The encoded protein is CASSIDPTPGNQPQHF.